These 13 T cell receptor beta chains originate from one sample sequenced in a study of shared T cell receptors in the human thymus. Repertoires were generated with immunoSEQ multiplex PCR, while TCRdb's copy carries only in-frame clones and drops some. The table has approximately 730,000 clones, 80% to 90% seen once; the top ten hold under 0.012%. This sample also belongs to another study, concerning human thymus T cells.

The sample taken for sequencing was thymocytes. These TCRs come from a girl less than two years old with a congenital heart defect.

This clone showed up just once. This sequence joins TRBV4-1 and TRBJ1-2, with 12 nucleotides matching TRBD1. Germline V lookup: CDR1 MGHRA, CDR2 YSYEKL. Trimming took 0 bases from V and 8 from J; bases not matched to a gene: 22. The CDR3 is made up of 21 amino acids. CDR3 bases: TGCGCCAGCAGCCAAGATTCGATGGGTGGGGACAGGGGGCGAGGGAGCCGGGGCTACACCTTC. It codes for CASSQDSMGGDRGRGSRGYTF.

This chain links TRBV5-8 with TRBJ2-5; TRBD2 is a possible D gene (6 bases). Germline V gives CDR1 SGHTS, CDR2 YDEGEE. Trimming shortened V by 3 bases and J by 5 bases, and 20 bases separated the two germline ends. This CDR3 comprises 16 residues. The CDR3 sequence is CASSSRPIVGRETQYF. The CDR3, as DNA: TGTGCCAGCAGCTCGCGCCCGATAGTGGGGAGGGAGACCCAGTACTTC.

The chain has TRBV19 and TRBJ1-6; 9 positions match TRBD1. The CDR3 covers 17 residues. Unmatched junction bases numbered 13, after V lost 3 bases and J lost 10 bases. Germline V gene data show CDR1 as LNHDA and CDR2 as SQIVND (reference sequence). As DNA, the CDR3 is TGTGCCAGTAGTATTGGGACAGGGACAAAAACAGGATCACCCCTCCACTTT. Its protein product is CASSIGTGTKTGSPLHF.

This clone was seen a few times. This chain connects TRBV28 to TRBJ2-7, with a tentative D call TRBD2 (5 bases). The V gene lost 5 bases and the J gene lost 4 bases, with 18 bases spanning the gap. CDR1 and CDR2 (germline): MDHEN, SYDVKM. There are 15 residues in the CDR3. CDR3 bases: TGTGCCAGCAGTCCTAACAGATCGGAGGAATACGAGCAGTACTTC. Translated, it gives CASSPNRSEEYEQYF.

The chain carries TRBV15 and TRBJ2-7; 7 nucleotides match TRBD2. Germline assignment: CDR1 LNHNV and CDR2 YYDKDF (reference sequence). This CDR3 has 15 amino acids. With V trimmed by 5 bases and J by 0 bases, 7 bases remained unmatched. CDR3 region: CATSRGKRGSYEQYF. In DNA, the CDR3 is TGTGCCACCAGCCGGGGAAAGCGGGGCTCCTACGAGCAGTACTTC.

This chain uses TRBV6-5 with TRBJ1-4; no definite D call. V lost 5 bases and J lost 0, with 7 bases in between. CDR3 size: 14 residues. Germline V gene lookup returns CDR1 MNHEY and CDR2 SVGAGI. CDR3 nucleotides: TGTGCCAGCAGTGTAGATGCAACTAATGAAAAACTGTTTTTT. It is translated as CASSVDATNEKLFF.

As concerns this clone: One end of the junction fails to match germline, which may point to a read error. The same CDR3 also results from other DNA sequences found in this sample. V usage is TRBV2 and J usage is TRBJ2-7; 8 nucleotides agree with TRBD1. The germline V gene encodes CDR1 SNHLY and CDR2 FYNNEI. This CDR3 spans 17 amino acids. CDR3 in DNA: TGTGCCAGCAGTGAAGCCACTCGAGACAGGGGAGCCTACGAGCAATACTTC. Translation: CASSEATRDRGAYEQYF.

This CDR3 reads CASSGQGGGEQFF. The CDR3 DNA follows: TGTGCCAGCAGCGGACAGGGTGGGGGTGAGCAGTTCTTC. The chain links TRBV9 to TRBJ2-1; the match to TRBD1 covers 7 bases. Germline V gene lookup returns CDR1 SGDLS and CDR2 YYNGEE. After removal of 3 bases from V and 9 bases from J, the junction contained 6 bases not matched to a gene. This CDR3 comprises 13 residues.

The chain carries TRBV4-1 and TRBJ1-5; no firm D call. The CDR3 runs to 19 residues. Per the germline V gene, CDR1 is MGHRA and CDR2 is YSYEKL. V lost 0 bases and J 0 bases, leaving 18 bases between the germline ends. The CDR3 DNA reads as TGCGCCAGCAGCCAAGAACCACAGTCTACCTCATATAGCAATCAGCCCCAGCATTTT. This sequence encodes CASSQEPQSTSYSNQPQHF.

This sequence joins TRBV27 and TRBJ1-1; tentative D call: TRBD1 (6 bases). The length of the CDR3 is 14 residues. Trimming stripped 5 bases from V and 7 bases from J, with 17 bases between. Germline lookup yields CDR1 MNHEY and CDR2 SMNVEV (reference sequence). The CDR3 loop reads CASSTHREGGEAFF. In DNA form, the CDR3 reads TGTGCCAGCAGTACCCACAGGGAGGGCGGTGAAGCTTTCTTT.

This clone came up a few times. Other DNA sequences from this sample encode an identical CDR3 as well. The gene calls are TRBV6-5 and TRBJ1-2, with 11 bases matching TRBD1. Germline trimming cut 0 bases from V and 4 bases from J; bases unmatched to any gene: 1. Germline loops: CDR1 MNHEY, CDR2 SVGAGI. The CDR3 is 15 residues long. This chain's CDR3 is CASSYSGQGGYGYTF. The CDR3 coding sequence is TGTGCCAGCAGTTACTCGGGACAGGGGGGCTATGGCTACACCTTC.

V usage is TRBV27 and J usage is TRBJ2-7, with 12 positions matching TRBD2. Germline V gene lookup returns CDR1 MNHEY and CDR2 SMNVEV (reference sequence). V shed 5 bases, J shed 4 bases, and the junction held 9 bases outside the gene matches. The CDR3 has 16 residues. CDR3 sequence: CASSPLGLAGRYEQYF. The CDR3 bases are TGTGCCAGCAGTCCTCTCGGACTAGCGGGGCGGTACGAGCAGTACTTC.

In its sample, this clone was seen once. The chain uses TRBV5-1 and TRBJ1-2; TRBD1 matches at 10 bases. Trimming at V came to 7 bases and at J to 7 bases, leaving 7 bases not matched to a gene. The CDR3 is made up of 13 amino acids. Germline V CDR1 and CDR2: SGHRS, YFSETQ. In DNA form, the CDR3 reads TGCGCCAGCCGAAGGGACAGGGGAAGTGGCTACACCTTC. Translation: CASRRDRGSGYTF.